The 7 T cell receptor beta chains listed next were all sequenced from one sample in a study of metastatic and nonmetastatic thyroid tumors. Patients had received no treatment of any kind before thyroid surgery. TCRdb re-analyzed the PCR reads through MiXCR. The table lists 30,000 to 35,000 clones, approximately 32% of them singletons. Sequenced: blood. The receptors here all came from a female donor with papillary thyroid cancer or a benign thyroid nodule (not recorded which). Some clones in this sample may be carry-over from other donors' samples.

This clone was seen ten or more times. The V gene is TRBV5-1, the J gene TRBJ2-3, with unresolved D. From germline, CDR1 is SGHRS and CDR2 YFSETQ. V shed 0 bases and J shed 0 bases, with 8 bases lying between them. This CDR3 is 15 amino acids long. The CDR3 region is CASSLDSPSTDTQYF. CDR3 sequence (DNA): TGCGCCAGCAGCTTGGACAGCCCTAGCACAGATACGCAGTATTTT.

This sequence joins TRBV20-1 and TRBJ2-7, with 7 nucleotides matching TRBD1. J gave up 3 bases and V 0 bases, and 11 bases lay outside the gene matches. The germline V gene encodes CDR1 DFQATT and CDR2 SNEGSKA (reference sequence). CDR3 length: 16 amino acids. CDR3: CSARDPRTGVYYEQYF. In DNA form, the CDR3 reads TGCAGTGCTAGAGACCCACGTACAGGGGTTTACTACGAGCAGTACTTC.

This clone was detected ten times or more. The rearrangement joins TRBV27 to TRBJ2-3; 7 bases agree with TRBD2. The CDR3 loop spans 14 amino acids. V lost 7 bases and J lost 7; bases outside the gene matches: 11. CDR1 is MNHEY, CDR2 SMNVEV, per germline (reference sequence). The CDR3 spells CASTSRGSTYTQYF. The CDR3, as DNA: TGTGCCAGCACCTCACGCGGGAGTACTTATACGCAGTATTTT.

The chain combines TRBV3-1 with TRBJ2-7; perhaps TRBD1 as D (7 bases). This CDR3 is 15 amino acids long. V was cut by 4 bases and J by 4 bases, with 17 bases left in between. Germline V CDR1 and CDR2: LGHDT, YNNKEL (reference sequence). CDR3 sequence reads: CASSLFGAGGYEQYF. CDR3 nucleotide sequence: TGTGCCAGCAGCCTTTTCGGGGCAGGGGGGTACGAGCAGTACTTC.

A remark on this clone: The sample carries other DNA sequences with the same CDR3. The genes are TRBV18 and TRBJ1-2; TRBD1 is a possible D gene (6 bases). Germline V lookup: CDR1 KGHSH, CDR2 LQKENI. The CDR3 consists of 15 residues. Trimming pared 3 bases from V and 5 bases from J, leaving 16 bases between. This CDR3 reads CASSPTGTGLYGYTF. The DNA for the CDR3 is TGTGCCAGCTCACCTACAGGGACGGGGCTTTATGGCTACACCTTC.

In its sample, this clone was seen many times. The V and J genes are TRBV7-6 and TRBJ1-2; D is ambiguous. Germline assignment: CDR1 SGHVS and CDR2 FNYEAQ. V was pared by 5 bases and J by 1 base, with 14 bases between. The CDR3 extends over 15 amino acids. For the CDR3, the DNA is TGTGCCAGCAGCCCCCACCCAGGTTATAACTATGGCTACACCTTC. Translated: CASSPHPGYNYGYTF.

This clone has just a few counts. Mismatch with germline at one junction end may stem from a read error. The rearrangement joins TRBV6-5 to TRBJ1-1; D is unresolved. This CDR3 has 13 residues. Germline CDR1 reads MNHEY; CDR2 reads SVGAGI. The CDR3 DNA sequence: TGTTCCAGCAGTTCCGGTCCAAACACTGAAGCTTTCTTT. The encoded protein is CSSSSGPNTEAFF.